These 23 T cell receptor beta chains were sequenced from one sample in a study of T cell responses to AZD1222 COVID-19 vaccine. Sequencing was performed with immunoSEQ multiplex PCR; in TCRdb, only in-frame clones are kept and a portion is missing. The sample yields about 91,000 clones, 80% to 95% seen once. This specimen consisted of peripheral blood, obtained 28 days after the second AZD1222 dose. These receptors originate from an adult who received the AZD1222 COVID-19 vaccine.

Note on this clone: Other DNA sequences of this sample code for an identical CDR3. The chain has TRBV18 and TRBJ2-7, with 9 bases lining up with TRBD2. Germline V gene data show CDR1 as KGHSH and CDR2 as LQKENI. This CDR3 is built from 14 residues. The V and J ends lost 3 bases and 2 bases, in that order; junction bases with no gene match: 2. The DNA of the CDR3 is TGTGCCAGCTCACCTAGCGGGGGAGCCTACGAGCAGTACTTC. Translation: CASSPSGGAYEQYF.

The V gene is TRBV7-9, the J gene TRBJ2-5, with 8 bases matching TRBD2. V dropped 2 bases and J dropped 5; count of bases not matched to a gene: 7. Per germline, CDR1 SEHNR and CDR2 FQNEAQ (reference sequence). This CDR3 is 15 amino acids long. The CDR3 reads CASSLRSGGGETQYF. CDR3 DNA: TGTGCCAGCAGCTTACGGAGCGGGGGAGGGGAGACCCAGTACTTC.

V usage is TRBV4-3 and J usage is TRBJ2-3, with D tentatively TRBD2 (6 bases). CDR3 length equals 17 residues. V was pared by 0 bases and J by 1 base, with 14 bases between. Germline CDR1 and CDR2: LGHNA and YSLEER. Here the CDR3 reads CASSQDGGRGGTDTQYF. The DNA of the CDR3 is TGCGCCAGCAGCCAAGATGGAGGGCGGGGCGGCACAGATACGCAGTATTTT.

V is TRBV9 and J is TRBJ2-7; D is undetermined. Per the germline V gene, CDR1 is SGDLS and CDR2 is YYNGEE. The CDR3 runs to 14 residues. V was shortened by 0 bases and J by 4 bases, with 11 bases between the two germline ends. CDR3 nucleotides: TGTGCCAGCAGCGTAGCCCGAGTGAGATACGAGCAGTACTTC. This encodes CASSVARVRYEQYF.

This chain links TRBV25-1 with TRBJ1-5, with 7 bases lining up with TRBD1. The germline CDR1 and CDR2 sequences are MGHDK and SYGVNS. This CDR3 is built from 15 residues. Unmatched junction bases numbered 9, after V lost 6 bases and J lost 4 bases. The chain's CDR3 is CASRTNRGGNQPQHF. The CDR3 bases are TGTGCCAGCAGAACGAACAGGGGTGGGAATCAGCCCCAGCATTTT.

The CDR3 DNA is TGTGCCAGCAGTGAATACGGCAGGGGTAGCTCCTACGAGCAGTACTTC. Translating it yields CASSEYGRGSSYEQYF. The V gene is TRBV25-1, the J gene TRBJ2-7, with a tentative D call TRBD1 (6 bases). Germline V gene sequence: CDR1 MGHDK, CDR2 SYGVNS. There are 16 residues in the CDR3. With 0 bases removed from V and 0 bases from J, the gap between germline ends came to 12 bases.

Points on this clone: A junction boundary mismatches the germline segment, possibly from a read error. This chain joins TRBV7-2 and TRBJ2-2; D possibly corresponds to TRBD1 (5 bases). The CDR3 totals 17 residues. The germline V gene has CDR1 SGHTA and CDR2 FQGNSA. The CDR3 coding sequence is TGTGCCAGCAACTTAAGGCGGCTAGGGGTGAACACCGGGGAGCTGTTTTTT. Translation gives CASNLRRLGVNTGELFF.

J is TRBJ2-7 and V is TRBV6-2 or TRBV6-3, with unresolved D. Germline CDR1 and CDR2: MNHEY and SVGEGT. Trimming removed 2 bases at V and 6 bases at J, with 11 bases between. This CDR3 has 13 amino acids. CDR3 protein: CASSYESAGEQYF. The CDR3 region has the DNA TGTGCCAGCAGTTACGAGTCAGCCGGCGAGCAGTACTTC.

This rearrangement joins TRBV10-2 to TRBJ1-3; a possible D gene is TRBD1 (5 bases). Germline-derived CDR1 and CDR2 are WSHSY and SAAADI. The CDR3 loop spans 14 amino acids. The V and J ends lost 3 bases and 1 base respectively, with 7 bases between them. The CDR3: CASSEGESGNTIYF. CDR3 DNA sequence: TGCGCCAGCAGTGAAGGGGAGTCTGGAAACACCATATATTTT.

This chain uses TRBV15 with TRBJ1-2; D is undetermined. The CDR3 spans 16 residues. Germline V gene lookup returns CDR1 LNHNV and CDR2 YYDKDF (reference sequence). The germline V and J ends were trimmed by 0 bases and 2 bases, with 13 bases remaining between them. CDR3 loop: CATSRDRSRGNYGYTF. CDR3 bases: TGTGCCACCAGCAGAGATAGGAGTCGGGGAAACTATGGCTACACCTTC.

There are a few counts of this clone. V and J are TRBV9 and TRBJ2-2; TRBD1 agrees at 9 bases. Germline CDR1 is SGDLS and CDR2 is YYNGEE. Germline trimming cut 2 bases from V and 0 bases from J; bases unmatched to any gene: 5. This CDR3 comprises 17 residues. The CDR3 spells CASSVTGTGSNTGELFF. The CDR3, as DNA: TGTGCCAGCAGCGTTACTGGGACAGGGTCGAACACCGGGGAGCTGTTTTTT.

The CDR3 spells CASSPPGLAGGTDTQYF. The DNA for the CDR3 is TGTGCCAGCTCACCACCCGGACTAGCGGGGGGCACAGATACGCAGTATTTT. This sequence joins TRBV18 and TRBJ2-3; 13 nucleotides agree with TRBD2. This CDR3 has 17 amino acids. The V gene's germline CDR1 is KGHSH and CDR2 LQKENI. With 0 bases clipped from V and 1 base from J, the junction kept 1 base outside the gene matches.

This rearrangement joins TRBV2 to TRBJ1-5, with TRBD1 matching over 7 bases. The CDR3 has 14 amino acids. Germline V CDR1 and CDR2: SNHLY, FYNNEI. V was pared by 4 bases and J by 3 bases, with 3 bases of the junction left unmatched. In DNA form, the CDR3 reads TGTGCCAGCAGTGTACAGGGGATCAATCAGCCCCAGCATTTT. Protein: CASSVQGINQPQHF.

The gene calls are TRBV5-1 and TRBJ2-2; TRBD1 matches 7 bases. The V gene end was trimmed by 4 bases and the J gene end by 4 bases; junction bases not matched to a gene: 7. Germline-derived CDR1 and CDR2 are SGHRS and YFSETQ. The CDR3 runs 15 residues. The CDR3 reads CASSPQGSGTGELFF. The CDR3 region has the DNA TGCGCCAGCAGCCCACAGGGGTCGGGCACCGGGGAGCTGTTTTTT.

The count of this clone is one. This rearrangement joins TRBV30 to TRBJ1-3; D not resolved. Germline assignment: CDR1 GTSNPN and CDR2 SVGIG (reference sequence). The CDR3 is 12 residues long. The germline V and J ends were trimmed by 2 bases and 0 bases, with 2 bases remaining between them. The CDR3 DNA reads as TGTGCCTGGAGTACCTCTGGAAACACCATATATTTT. This translates into CAWSTSGNTIYF.

This chain links TRBV4-1 with TRBJ1-2, with 9 nucleotides matching TRBD1. Germline lookup yields CDR1 MGHRA and CDR2 YSYEKL. Losses at the gene ends were 2 bases for V and 5 bases for J; bases not matched to a gene: 6. This CDR3 region has 15 residues. The chain's CDR3 is CASSQPGQGGYGYTF. CDR3 nucleotides: TGCGCCAGCAGCCAACCGGGACAGGGAGGGTATGGCTACACCTTC.

The chain uses TRBV12-3 or TRBV12-4 and TRBJ1-1; tentatively, D is TRBD1 (5 bases). The CDR3 spans 13 residues. V lost 2 bases and J lost 8, with 12 bases in between. CDR3 in DNA: TGTGCCAGCAGTTTAAGGGGTATCCCCGAAGCTTTCTTT. This sequence encodes CASSLRGIPEAFF.

The rearrangement uses TRBV5-1 and TRBJ1-4; 10 nucleotides line up with TRBD1. The CDR3 runs to 15 residues. Germline values: CDR1 SGHRS, CDR2 YFSETQ. Trimming took 7 bases from V and 0 from J; bases not matched to a gene: 3. This chain's CDR3 is CASGGTGATNEKLFF. The CDR3 DNA sequence: TGCGCCAGCGGCGGGACAGGGGCAACTAATGAAAAACTGTTTTTT.

The J gene is TRBJ1-4, the V gene TRBV4-2; 8 nucleotides agree with TRBD1. The V gene end was trimmed by 5 bases and the J gene end by 4 bases; junction bases not matched to a gene: 9. The CDR3 spans 16 residues. Germline V CDR1 and CDR2: LGHNA, YNFKEQ. This chain's CDR3 is CASSETGQASNEKLFF. The CDR3 bases are TGTGCCAGCAGCGAGACGGGACAGGCGAGTAATGAAAAACTGTTTTTT.

The chain carries TRBV6-1 and TRBJ1-2; the D is unclear. V was shortened by 3 bases and J by 6 bases, with 11 bases between the two germline ends. This CDR3 region has 13 residues. Germline V gene lookup returns CDR1 MNHNS and CDR2 SASEGT. CDR3 bases: TGTGCCAGCAGTGAGCATACCCTAGATGGCTACACCTTC. Protein product: CASSEHTLDGYTF.

The J gene is TRBJ1-6, the V gene TRBV5-6; TRBD1 agrees at 7 bases. The CDR3 spans 15 residues. Per the germline V gene, CDR1 is SGHDT and CDR2 is YYEEEE. The V and J ends lost 0 bases and 8 bases, in that order; junction bases with no gene match: 5. Here the CDR3 reads CASSLEGQGDSPLHF. CDR3 DNA: TGTGCCAGCAGCTTGGAGGGCCAGGGGGATTCACCCCTCCACTTT.

This chain connects TRBV5-8 to TRBJ2-5, with 13 bases identical to TRBD2. The CDR3 length is 16 residues. V shed 4 bases, J shed 4 bases, and the junction held 7 bases outside the gene matches. The germline V gene encodes CDR1 SGHTS and CDR2 YDEGEE. CDR3 amino acids: CASSPGTSGGAETQYF. CDR3 coding DNA: TGTGCCAGCAGCCCGGGAACTAGCGGGGGGGCAGAGACCCAGTACTTC.

This chain joins TRBV5-6 and TRBJ2-1; weak D call: TRBD2 (5 bases). V was clipped by 0 bases and J by 1 base, with 11 bases between them. The germline V gene has CDR1 SGHDT and CDR2 YYEEEE. The CDR3 contains 16 residues. As DNA, the CDR3 is TGTGCCAGCAGCTTGGTAGGAGGAATATCCTACAATGAGCAGTTCTTC. Its translation is CASSLVGGISYNEQFF.